Listed below are T cell receptor beta chains from one sample, sequenced in a study of cytomegalovirus exposure and HLA in healthy donors. Libraries were prepared by immunoSEQ multiplex PCR; TCRdb keeps only in-frame clonotypes and omits some of them. The table lists some 130,000 clones, around 86% of them singletons. Sequencing was done on a sample of PBMCs. The receptors derive from a man aged 18 to 35 in good health and CMV-seronegative. Both conserved end residues are part of each CDR3. The D gene is left open where the match is weak. The size field is filled for only some rows; it gives once, few, many or a size class.

len: 14
j_gene: TRBJ1-5
d_gene: NA
v_gene: TRBV7-9
abundance: NA
CDR3nt: TGTGCCAGCAGCTTAGGCGTCGGGAGTCAGCCCCAGCATTTT
CDR3aa: CASSLGVGSQPQHF

len: 17
j_gene: TRBJ2-1
d_gene: TRBD1
v_gene: TRBV4-3
abundance: NA
CDR3nt: TGCGCCAGCAGCTTACTCATATCCGGGACAGCCTACAATGAGCAGTTCTTC
CDR3aa: CASSLLISGTAYNEQFF

len: 14
j_gene: TRBJ2-5
d_gene: NA
v_gene: TRBV2
abundance: NA
CDR3nt: TGTGCCAGCAGTGAAGCTTACGGGCAAGAGACCCAGTACTTC
CDR3aa: CASSEAYGQETQYF

len: 15
j_gene: TRBJ2-7
d_gene: TRBD2
v_gene: TRBV27
abundance: NA
CDR3nt: TGTGCCAGCAGCCAGTCTAGCGGGGGGGCCTCCGAGCAGTACTTC
CDR3aa: CASSQSSGGASEQYF

len: 17
j_gene: TRBJ2-7
d_gene: NA
v_gene: TRBV7-6
abundance: once
CDR3nt: TGTGCCAGCAGCCGTAGGGCCAAAGGACAGCTCCATGGCGAGCAGTACTTC
CDR3aa: CASSRRAKGQLHGEQYF

len: 15
j_gene: TRBJ2-7
d_gene: TRBD2
v_gene: TRBV2
abundance: NA
CDR3nt: TGTGCCAGCAAACCCCAGGGACCTCGGGGAGGGGAGCAGTACTTC
CDR3aa: CASKPQGPRGGEQYF

len: 14
j_gene: TRBJ2-1
d_gene: NA
v_gene: TRBV11-3
abundance: NA
CDR3nt: TGTGCCAGCAGCCGGGACTCCGACTACAATGAGCAGTTCTTC
CDR3aa: CASSRDSDYNEQFF

len: 15
j_gene: TRBJ1-1
d_gene: TRBD1
v_gene: TRBV4-3
abundance: NA
CDR3nt: TGCGCCAGCAGCCAAGCCGGGACAGGGAACACTGAAGCTTTCTTT
CDR3aa: CASSQAGTGNTEAFF

len: 13
j_gene: TRBJ2-3
d_gene: NA
v_gene: TRBV10-3
abundance: NA
CDR3nt: TGTGCCATCTTCCAGGGGCTGGGGGATACGCAGTATTTT
CDR3aa: CAIFQGLGDTQYF

len: 15
j_gene: TRBJ2-1
d_gene: NA
v_gene: TRBV11-1
abundance: NA
CDR3nt: TGTGCCAGCGCCCGGCTGGGGGGGCAGGGCAATGAGCAGTTCTTC
CDR3aa: CASARLGGQGNEQFF